This TCR beta chain was recorded in a study of T cell clonality in common variable immunodeficiency. This clone was detected only a few times. Its antigen is unknown. The read is 3 residues too short to cover the CDR3 end, so that end is filled in from the germline J gene. Using immunoSEQ multiplex PCR, the repertoire was profiled, and TCRdb retains in-frame clones only, with some absent. There are 25,000 to 35,000 clones in the sample, none observed a single time. The length of the CDR3 is 16 residues. In germline, CDR1 is LNHDA, CDR2 SQIVND (reference sequence). Trimming cost V 2 bases and J 5 bases, with 16 bases left between them. The study's findings and limits: Fewer deletions and N-nucleotide insertions were reportedly seen in common variable immunodeficiency TCR beta sequences.

The genes are TRBV19 and TRBJ1-5; D ambiguous. Sample: peripheral blood mononuclear cells. The TCR originated in a human donor with common variable immunodeficiency. The CDR3 bases that were read are TGTGCCAGTAGTATACGGGGATATGCCCAAGATCAGCCC. It encodes CASSIRGYAQDQP. From start to end, the CDR3 is CASSIRGYAQDQPQHF.